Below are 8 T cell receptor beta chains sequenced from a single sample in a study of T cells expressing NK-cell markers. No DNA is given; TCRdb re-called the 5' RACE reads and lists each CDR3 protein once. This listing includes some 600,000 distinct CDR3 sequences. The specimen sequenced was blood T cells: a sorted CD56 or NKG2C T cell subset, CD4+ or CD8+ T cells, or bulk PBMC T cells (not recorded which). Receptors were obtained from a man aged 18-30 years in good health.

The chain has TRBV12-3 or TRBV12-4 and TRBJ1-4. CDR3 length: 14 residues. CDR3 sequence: CASSLGLVGEKLFF.

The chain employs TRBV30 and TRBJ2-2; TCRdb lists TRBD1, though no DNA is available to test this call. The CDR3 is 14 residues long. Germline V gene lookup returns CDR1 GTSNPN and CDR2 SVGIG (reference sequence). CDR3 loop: CAWSGGRGTGELFF.

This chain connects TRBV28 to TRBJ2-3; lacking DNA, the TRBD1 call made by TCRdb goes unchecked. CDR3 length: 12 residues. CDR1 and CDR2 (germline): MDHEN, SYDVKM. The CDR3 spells CASGPGSDTQYF. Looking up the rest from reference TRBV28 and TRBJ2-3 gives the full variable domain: DVKVTQSSRYLVKRTGEKVFLECVQDMDHENMFWYRQDPGLGLRLIYFSYDVKMKEKGDIPEGYSVSREKKERFSLILESASTNQTSMYLCASGPGSDTQYFGPGTRLTVL.

This chain's CDR3 is CASSQGGASGNYF. The chain combines TRBV3-1 with TRBJ2-4; checking the TCRdb D call of TRBD2 is not possible without DNA. The CDR3 has 13 residues. The germline gives CDR1 LGHDT, CDR2 YNNKEL (reference sequence).

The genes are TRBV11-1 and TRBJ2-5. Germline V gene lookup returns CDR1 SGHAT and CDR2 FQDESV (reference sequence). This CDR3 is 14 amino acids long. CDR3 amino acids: CASSFQRVQETQYF.

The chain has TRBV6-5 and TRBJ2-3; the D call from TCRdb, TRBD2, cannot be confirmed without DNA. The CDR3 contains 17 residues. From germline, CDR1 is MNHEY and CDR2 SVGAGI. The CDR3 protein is CASSYSRLAGGPDTQYF.

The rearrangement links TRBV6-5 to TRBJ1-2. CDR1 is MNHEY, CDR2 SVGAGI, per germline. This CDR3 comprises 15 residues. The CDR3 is CASSYSTQVGYGYTF.

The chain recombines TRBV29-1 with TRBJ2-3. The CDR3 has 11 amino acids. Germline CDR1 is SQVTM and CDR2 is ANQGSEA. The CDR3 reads CSGELQDTQYF.